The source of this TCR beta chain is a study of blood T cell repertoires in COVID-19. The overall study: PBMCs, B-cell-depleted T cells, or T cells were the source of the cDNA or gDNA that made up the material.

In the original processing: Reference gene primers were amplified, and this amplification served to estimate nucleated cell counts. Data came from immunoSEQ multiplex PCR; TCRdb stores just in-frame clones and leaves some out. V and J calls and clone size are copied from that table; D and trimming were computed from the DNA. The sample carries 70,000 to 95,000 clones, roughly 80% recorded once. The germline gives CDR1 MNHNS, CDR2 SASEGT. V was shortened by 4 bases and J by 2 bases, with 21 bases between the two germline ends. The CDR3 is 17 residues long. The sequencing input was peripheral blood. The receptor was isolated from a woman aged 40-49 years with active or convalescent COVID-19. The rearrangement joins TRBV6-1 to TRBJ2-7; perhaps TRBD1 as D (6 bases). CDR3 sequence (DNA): TGTGCCAGCAGTGGCCCGGTACGGACAGAACGAGCCTACGAGCAGTACTTC. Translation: CASSGPVRTERAYEQYF.